A selection of T cell receptor beta chains follows, all from one sample in a study of technical replicates of blood from a handful of donors. Produced via immunoSEQ multiplex PCR; TCRdb's table is partial and in-frame only. The sample contains 75,000 to 90,000 clones, approximately 91% of which appear only once. Sequenced: T cells isolated from PBMCs. The source of these receptors is a human donor in good health. CDR3s include the opening cysteine and the closing phenylalanine or tryptophan. D genes are given only for firm matches. The size field is filled for only some rows; it gives once, few, many or a size class.

d_gene	v_gene	len	j_gene	abundance	CDR3aa
TRBD2	TRBV5-1	17	TRBJ2-7	once	CASSLGLALRGNYEQYF
.	TRBV7-2	17	TRBJ2-3	.	CASSSTWTEASTDTQYF
.	TRBV7-8	16	TRBJ2-2	.	CASSGAIGGITGELFF
.	TRBV19	16	TRBJ2-1	.	CASSIIETTTHNEQFF
TRBD1	TRBV5-4	13	TRBJ2-7	.	CASSLTGSYEQYF
.	TRBV6-5	14	TRBJ2-1	.	CASSRDISYNEQFF
.	TRBV19	13	TRBJ1-5	.	CASSGTGNQPQHF
.	TRBV7-9	14	TRBJ1-5	.	CASSLGSENQPQHF
.	TRBV7-9	14	TRBJ1-3	.	CASSLRNSGNTIYF
.	TRBV29-1	11	TRBJ1-1	.	CSVRANTEAFF
.	TRBV25-1	13	TRBJ1-3	.	CATSGMGGNTIYF
TRBD1	TRBV11-3	14	TRBJ1-3	.	CASSSGTVGNTIYF
TRBD2	TRBV10-3	18	TRBJ2-3	.	CAIATFPTSGSAADTQYF
.	TRBV5-4	16	TRBJ2-7	.	CASSFGDPGLDYEQYF
.	TRBV11-2	15	TRBJ1-5	once	CASSLSGSGLQPQHF
TRBD1	TRBV28	15	TRBJ1-2	.	CATAFPGQSNYGYTF
.	TRBV19	14	TRBJ2-1	.	CASRRAGESHEQFF
TRBD2	TRBV28	17	TRBJ2-7	.	CASSPAGTSGGFYEQYF
TRBD2	TRBV2	14	TRBJ2-1	.	CASIQREGRNEQFF
.	TRBV10-3	13	TRBJ1-3	.	CAISGGSGNTIYF
TRBD1	TRBV9	14	TRBJ2-2	.	CASSETGSVGELFF
.	TRBV7-3	16	TRBJ2-5	.	CASSLVQGGGQETQYF
.	TRBV5-4	16	TRBJ2-4	.	CASSLGGTLAKNIQYF
.	TRBV19	16	TRBJ2-3	few	CASSIQVKRPTDTQYF
.	TRBV6-5	15	TRBJ1-3	.	CASRLQTSSGNTIYF
TRBD2	TRBV10-3	15	TRBJ2-1	.	CASRTSGLSYNEQFF
TRBD2	TRBV2	16	TRBJ2-5	.	CASSEGWREGEETQYF
.	TRBV6-4	15	TRBJ2-5	.	CAPVDRGSPGETQYF
TRBD2	TRBV28	19	TRBJ2-1	.	CASRDPGTSGRRSYNEQFF
.	TRBV29-1	14	TRBJ1-1	few	CSVEVWGLNTEAFF
.	TRBV11-3	13	TRBJ2-2	.	CASSPGLYGELFF
TRBD2	TRBV5-6	18	TRBJ2-4	.	CASSLVVAGGLAKNIQYF
.	TRBV11-3	15	TRBJ2-7	few	CASSPPRQISYEQYF
.	TRBV12-5	15	TRBJ2-3	.	CASGLGAGSVDTQYF
TRBD1	TRBV2	17	TRBJ2-7	.	CASRDLTGTGIPNEQYF
.	TRBV11-2	13	TRBJ2-7	.	CASSLLGLGEQYF
TRBD1	TRBV27	17	TRBJ2-7	.	CASRRPRTGGLSYEQYF
.	TRBV6-6	14	TRBJ2-7	.	CASSYGQSSYEQYF
TRBD1	TRBV6-1	14	TRBJ2-2	.	CASSGQGFTGELFF
TRBD1	TRBV6-6	12	TRBJ2-7	.	CASSWTGQQEYF
.	TRBV6-5	11	TRBJ2-1	.	CASSRSSHEFF